The sequence of this TCR beta chain was determined in a study of OX40 agonist ivuxolimab in advanced cancers. Study-wide context: Patients with prior anti-PD-1, anti-PD-L1 or anti-CTLA-4 therapy were eligible; approximately 40% had some. Partial responses were achieved by three patients: one hepatocellular carcinoma, two cutaneous melanoma. Study-level points and caveats: CD4+ and CD8+ blood T cells expanded clonally by week 6 at 0.1 to 3.0 mg/kg.

Worth noting for this clone: No antigen is known for it.

Per germline, CDR1 MGHRA and CDR2 YSYEKL. V was trimmed by 2 bases and J by 0 bases, leaving 11 bases between them. The CDR3 is 17 residues long. Assay used: immunoSEQ multiplex PCR; TCRdb lists only in-frame clones, some missing. The sample yields approximately 74,000 clones, about 85% seen once. This sequence was found in an adult with an advanced solid tumor such as melanoma, head and neck, liver or kidney cancer. Sequenced here: CD4+ or CD8+ T cells sorted from blood, sampled in a trial of the OX40 agonist ivuxolimab. The chain is built from TRBV4-1 and TRBJ2-6; D uncertain. For the CDR3, the DNA is TGCGCCAGCAGCCAAAATCCCCAAAGCTCTGGGGCCAACGTCCTGACTTTC. Translated: CASSQNPQSSGANVLTF.